The table lists the clone carrying this T cell receptor beta chain with many counts. Its antigen is as yet unknown. These data come from a study of CD8 T cells in ankylosing spondylitis. This CDR3 has 13 residues. Germline loops: CDR1 SGHRS, CDR2 YFSETQ. V was cut by 3 bases and J by 4 bases, with 11 bases left in between. TCRdb reprocessed the 5' RACE reads via MiXCR and lists one record per CDR3 protein. The sample carries 150,000 to 200,000 distinct CDR3 sequences, about a sixth recorded once. General study results and limits: Researchers reportedly found disease-linked clones significantly enriched in matched ankylosing spondylitis synovial fluid. Disease-linked clones bore a CD8+ phenotype and were relatively rare in peripheral blood.

Sequencing was done on a sample of blood, either unsorted or a sorted T cell fraction (not recorded which). The receptor comes from a male donor with ankylosing spondylitis or in good health (not recorded which). This chain links TRBV5-1 with TRBJ2-7, with D hard to call. The DNA of the CDR3 is TGCGCCAGCAGCTCCGACGTCGGGTACGAGCAGTACTTC. Protein product: CASSSDVGYEQYF.